The entry below gives a single TCR beta chain sequence along with its context. No antigen is known for it. Base quality data are lacking; no much larger clone is found one base away. This record comes from a study of blood T cell repertoires in COVID-19 (dated by TCRdb to about 2020). Notes on the research overall: Samples from collaborators originated in the United States, Italy and Spain and spanned both the acute and convalescent phases of COVID-19. The prospective study material was composed of cDNA or gDNA derived from T cells, B-cell-depleted T cells, or PBMCs. Where available, HLA class I and class II types were taken from metadata supplied by the sample provider and were not determined by assay-based typing. A freely available public database, intended as a resource for researchers studying the immune response to SARS-CoV-2, is where the repertoires were released. Subjects who had been exposed to COVID-19, were actively infected with it, or had recovered from it provided the deeply sampled blood TCRbeta repertoires that made up the dataset. Sample metadata almost always included a de-identified subject ID, COVID-19 status, age in years and sex. Samples came from the ongoing ImmuneRACE study (first 160 participants) plus 1,254 subjects from 6 global collaborators.

TCRbeta CDR3 regions were amplified from genomic DNA by means of the immunoSEQ Assay, a bias-controlled multiplex PCR. In the paper's pipeline: Within the assay, amplification of reference gene primers was used to estimate how many nucleated cells each sample contained. To quantify the absolute abundance of each unique TCRbeta CDR3 rearrangement, sequence reads were collapsed and filtered. For each sample, productive Simpson clonality was calculated as the square root of Simpson's diversity index over productive rearrangements. Sourced from immuneACCESS, this table was stored by TCRdb with only in-frame sequences that have V and J called. A share of the clones is absent; for the studies checked, an unresolved V gene accounts for under half, and the remainder has no known explanation. The DNA gave D and trimming, while V, J and clone size come from that table. The sample yields fewer than 400,000 clones; around 83% were counted once. In total, the top ten clones hold roughly 3% of the sample.

The collaborating institutions used their own protocols to collect whole blood in K2EDTA tubes. Collaborator samples were shipped for TCRbeta analysis as frozen whole blood, isolated PBMCs, or DNA extracted from either sample type. Results the study describes overall, beyond this receptor: The amount of clinical and demographic metadata varied by source and participant and was provided uncurated.

The cysteine opens and the phenylalanine closes a CDR3 of 12 amino acids. Only the CDR3 DNA stays, 36 bases, in frame from base 1. V is reduced by 4 bases and J by 6 bases, leaving a spacing of 8 bases between them. The rearrangement combines TRBV12-3 or TRBV12-4 with TRBJ2-3; confidence is insufficient to name the D gene. The sequenced sample was peripheral blood. The receptor was derived from a man aged 25 to 45 with active or convalescent COVID-19. The nucleotides read TGTGCCAGCAGTTATGACAAGGATACGCAGTATTTT. Translation gives CASSYDKDTQYF.